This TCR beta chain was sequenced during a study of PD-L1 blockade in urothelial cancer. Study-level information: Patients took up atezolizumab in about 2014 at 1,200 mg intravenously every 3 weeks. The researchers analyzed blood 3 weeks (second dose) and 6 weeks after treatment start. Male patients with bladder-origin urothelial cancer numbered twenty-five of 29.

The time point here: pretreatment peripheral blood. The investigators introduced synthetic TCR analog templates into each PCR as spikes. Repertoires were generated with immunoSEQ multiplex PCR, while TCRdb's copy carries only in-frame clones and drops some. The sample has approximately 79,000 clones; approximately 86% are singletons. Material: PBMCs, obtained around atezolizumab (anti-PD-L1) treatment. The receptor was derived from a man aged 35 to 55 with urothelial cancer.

CDR3 sequence (DNA): TGTGCCAGCAGTTCCCTGGCGGGAGGGCGACCCTACGAGCAGTACTTC. This translates into CASSSLAGGRPYEQYF. The chain uses TRBV28 and TRBJ2-7; TRBD2 matches at 9 bases. The germline V gene has CDR1 MDHEN and CDR2 SYDVKM. V shed 4 bases and J 2 bases; nucleotides not matched to a gene: 9. The CDR3 contains 16 residues. Using reference TRBV28 and TRBJ2-7 for the parts outside the CDR3, the full variable domain is DVKVTQSSRYLVKRTGEKVFLECVQDMDHENMFWYRQDPGLGLRLIYFSYDVKMKEKGDIPEGYSVSREKKERFSLILESASTNQTSMYLCASSSLAGGRPYEQYFGPGTRLTVT.